Shown below are 5 T cell receptor beta chains from a single sample sequenced in a study of T cells after yellow fever vaccination. TCRdb ran MiXCR on the 5' RACE reads and lists one entry per CDR3 protein. The table has 500,000 to 550,000 distinct CDR3 sequences, roughly a fifth seen once. The material sequenced was PBMCs, taken about 21 days after the first yellow fever vaccination. Receptors were obtained from a man younger than 35 who received the YFV17D yellow fever vaccine.

The chain couples TRBV9 to TRBJ2-7, with D unresolved. V lost 0 bases, J lost 7 bases, and 23 bases lay in between. Germline values: CDR1 SGDLS, CDR2 YYNGEE. This CDR3 spans 17 amino acids. CDR3 region: CASSVAAQLNPQCEQYV. The CDR3 DNA follows: TGTGCCAGCAGCGTAGCAGCGCAGCTAAATCCCCAATGTGAGCAGTACGTC.

Only a few counts were recorded for this clonotype. The CDR3 nucleotides are TGTGCTAGTGGTTCCGGGACTTTATACGAGCAGTACTTC. It is translated as CASGSGTLYEQYF. This chain joins TRBV12-5 and TRBJ2-7; maybe TRBD2 (6 bases). Germline values: CDR1 LGHNT, CDR2 FRNRAP. The CDR3 contains 13 residues. Trimming pared 4 bases from V and 4 bases from J, leaving 11 bases between. The full variable domain, in which reference TRBV12-5 and TRBJ2-7 provide the parts outside the CDR3, is DARVTQTPRHKVTEMGQEVTMRCQPILGHNTVFWYRQTMMQGLELLAYFRNRAPLDDSGMPKDRFSAEMPDATLATLKIQPSEPRDSAVYFCASGSGTLYEQYFGPGTRLTVT.

This clonotype was counted only a few times. The chain has TRBV20-1 and TRBJ2-1; 7 nucleotides align to TRBD2. With V trimmed by 5 bases and J by 4 bases, 11 bases remained unmatched. CDR1 is DFQATT, CDR2 SNEGSKA, per germline (reference sequence). CDR3 length equals 15 residues. CDR3 DNA: TGCAGTGCTGGGGGGACGGCGGGGGTATACAATGAGCAGTTCTTC. This encodes CSAGGTAGVYNEQFF.

This clonotype was seen a few times. The gene calls are TRBV7-2 and TRBJ1-5; tentatively, D is TRBD1 (6 bases). V was pared by 4 bases and J by 7 bases, with 20 bases between. The CDR3 runs to 16 residues. The germline V gene encodes CDR1 SGHTA and CDR2 FQGNSA. The CDR3 spells CASSSALGGRGQPQHF. The CDR3 nucleotides read TGTGCCAGCAGCTCCGCTCTAGGGGGAAGGGGACAGCCCCAGCATTTT.

This clonotype was observed a handful of times. The V gene is TRBV4-2, the J gene TRBJ1-2, with 12 bases that match TRBD1. The CDR3 is 17 amino acids. CDR1 is LGHNA, CDR2 YNFKEQ, per germline. V dropped 1 base and J dropped 4; count of bases not matched to a gene: 7. The CDR3: CASSQGGDRGRFYGYTF. CDR3 DNA: TGTGCCAGCAGCCAAGGGGGGGACAGGGGGCGCTTCTATGGCTACACCTTC.